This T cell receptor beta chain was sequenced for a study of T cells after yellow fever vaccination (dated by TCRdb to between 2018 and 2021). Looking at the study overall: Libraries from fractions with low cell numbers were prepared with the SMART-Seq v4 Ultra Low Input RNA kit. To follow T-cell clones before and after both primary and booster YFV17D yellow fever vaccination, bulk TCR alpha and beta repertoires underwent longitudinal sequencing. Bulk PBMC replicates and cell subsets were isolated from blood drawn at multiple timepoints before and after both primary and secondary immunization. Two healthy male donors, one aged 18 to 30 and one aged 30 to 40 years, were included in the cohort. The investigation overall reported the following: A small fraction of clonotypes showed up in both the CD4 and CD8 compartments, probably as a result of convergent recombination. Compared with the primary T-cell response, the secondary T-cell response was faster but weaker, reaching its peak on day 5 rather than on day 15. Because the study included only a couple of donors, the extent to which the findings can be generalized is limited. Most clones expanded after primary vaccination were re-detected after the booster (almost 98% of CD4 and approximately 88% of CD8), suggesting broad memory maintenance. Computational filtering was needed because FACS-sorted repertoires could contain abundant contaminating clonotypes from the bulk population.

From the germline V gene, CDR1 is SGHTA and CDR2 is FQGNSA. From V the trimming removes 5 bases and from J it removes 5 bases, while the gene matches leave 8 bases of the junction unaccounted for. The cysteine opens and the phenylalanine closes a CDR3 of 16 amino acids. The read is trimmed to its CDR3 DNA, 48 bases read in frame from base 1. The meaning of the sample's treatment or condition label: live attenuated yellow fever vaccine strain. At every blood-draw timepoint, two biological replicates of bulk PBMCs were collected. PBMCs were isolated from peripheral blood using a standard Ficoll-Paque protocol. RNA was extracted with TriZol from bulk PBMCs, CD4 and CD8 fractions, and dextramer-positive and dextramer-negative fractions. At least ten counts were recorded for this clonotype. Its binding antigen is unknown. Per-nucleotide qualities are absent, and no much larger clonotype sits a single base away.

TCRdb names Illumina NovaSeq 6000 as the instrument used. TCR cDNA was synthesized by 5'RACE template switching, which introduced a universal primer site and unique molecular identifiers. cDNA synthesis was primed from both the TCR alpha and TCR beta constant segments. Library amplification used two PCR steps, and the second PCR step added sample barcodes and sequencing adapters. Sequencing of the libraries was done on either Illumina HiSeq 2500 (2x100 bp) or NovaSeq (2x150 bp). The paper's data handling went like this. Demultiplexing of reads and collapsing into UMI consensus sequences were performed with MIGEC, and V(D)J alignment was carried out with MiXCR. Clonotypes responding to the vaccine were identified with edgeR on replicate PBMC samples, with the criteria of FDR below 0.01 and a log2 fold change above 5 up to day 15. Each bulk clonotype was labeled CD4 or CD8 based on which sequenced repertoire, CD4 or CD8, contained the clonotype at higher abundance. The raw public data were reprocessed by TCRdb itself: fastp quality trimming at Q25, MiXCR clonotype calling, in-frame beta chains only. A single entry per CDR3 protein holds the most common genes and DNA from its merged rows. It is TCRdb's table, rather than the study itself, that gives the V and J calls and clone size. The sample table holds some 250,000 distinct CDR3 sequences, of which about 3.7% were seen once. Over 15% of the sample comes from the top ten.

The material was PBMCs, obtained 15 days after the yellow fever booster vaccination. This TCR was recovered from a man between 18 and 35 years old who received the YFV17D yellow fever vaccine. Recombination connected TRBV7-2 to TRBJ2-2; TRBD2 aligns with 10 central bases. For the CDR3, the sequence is CASSASSGGETGELFF. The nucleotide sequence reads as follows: TGTGCCAGCAGCGCATCTAGCGGGGGAGAGACCGGGGAGCTGTTTTTT.